This TCR beta chain came from a study of T cell responses to AZD1222 COVID-19 vaccine. The study's findings and limits: Spike-wide vaccine-associated CD4 TCRs dominated at 160-218 and 743-854.

Clones were sequenced by immunoSEQ multiplex PCR, and TCRdb holds only the in-frame ones, with some missing. This table holds 150,000 to 200,000 clones, around nine tenths found once. J gave up 5 bases and V 4 bases, and 0 bases lay outside the gene matches. The CDR3 has 13 amino acids. Germline V CDR1 and CDR2: SNHLY, FYNNEI. Turning to this clone: Its matching antigen is unknown.

The rearrangement joins TRBV2 to TRBJ2-1; the match to TRBD2 covers 9 bases. The input for sequencing was peripheral blood, taken 28 days after the second AZD1222 dose. The TCR sequence derives from an adult who received the AZD1222 COVID-19 vaccine. The CDR3 nucleotides read TGTGCCAGCAGTGGACTAGCGGACAATGAGCAGTTCTTC. Translation: CASSGLADNEQFF.